This TCR beta chain originates from a study of cytomegalovirus exposure and HLA in healthy donors. Vbeta (60) and Jbeta (13) primers were used in the PCR. The data were produced by immunoSEQ multiplex PCR, yet TCRdb's version contains in-frame clones alone and is incomplete. The sample carries about 150,000 clones, roughly 84% recorded once. The TCR comes from a boy between 2 and 15 years old in good health and CMV-seronegative. The material sequenced was PBMCs.

The DNA of the CDR3 is TGCGCCAGCAGCCGGGACAGCTCTACCTATGGCTACACCTTC. Translation gives CASSRDSSTYGYTF. This rearrangement joins TRBV5-1 to TRBJ1-2, with 7 nucleotides matching TRBD1. CDR1 SGHRS and CDR2 YFSETQ come from the germline V gene. With V trimmed by 4 bases and J by 4 bases, 7 bases remained unmatched. The CDR3 runs to 14 residues.